Each of the 27 T cell receptor beta chains below was sequenced from the same sample in a study of T cell repertoires in cytomegalovirus infection. Each CDR3 protein gets one entry after TCRdb re-called the reads with MiXCR. Of about 230,000 distinct CDR3 sequences in the sample, roughly 23% were seen once. The sequencing sample was made of CD8+ T cells from PBMCs. These receptors were taken from a human donor in good health (CMV status not recorded). Some clones in this sample may be carry-over from other donors' samples.

This clonotype showed up just once. Its ends do not fully match the called genes, so a read error is possible. The genes are TRBV5-3 and TRBJ2-7, with D possibly being TRBD1 (6 bases). TRBV5-3 is an open reading frame, and its role is uncertain. This CDR3 has 15 residues. In DNA form, the CDR3 reads TGTGCCAGCAGCTTGGCAGCACAGGGAATCTACGAGCAGTACTTC. This gives the protein CASSLAAQGIYEQYF.

The rearrangement links TRBV20-1 to TRBJ2-7; 7 nucleotides align to TRBD1. The CDR3 sequence is 14 residues long. Trimming cost V 6 bases and J 5 bases; bases outside gene matches: 13. Germline V gene lookup returns CDR1 DFQATT and CDR2 SNEGSKA (reference sequence). CDR3 amino acids: CSAPIRNRGNEQYF. The CDR3 nucleotides read TGCAGTGCGCCTATCAGGAACAGGGGTAACGAGCAGTACTTC.

The chain joins TRBV2 to TRBJ1-5; the match to TRBD1 covers 10 bases. Germline CDR1 and CDR2: SNHLY and FYNNEI. The CDR3 contains 15 residues. V was pared by 6 bases and J by 1 base, with 3 bases of the junction left unmatched. CDR3 amino acids: CASSGQGVSNQPQHF. The DNA of the CDR3 is TGTGCCAGCAGCGGACAGGGGGTAAGCAATCAGCCCCAGCATTTT.

This chain links TRBV20-1 with TRBJ2-7; 9 bases map to TRBD1. The CDR3 covers 15 residues. Per the germline V gene, CDR1 is DFQATT and CDR2 is SNEGSKA (reference sequence). J was trimmed by 4 bases and V by 6 bases; bases with no gene match: 13. CDR3 protein: CSAPDRGSPAYEQYF. CDR3 bases: TGCAGTGCCCCGGACAGGGGATCTCCTGCGTACGAGCAGTACTTC.

In this sample, this clonotype turned up a few times. This chain links TRBV12-3 or TRBV12-4 with TRBJ1-1, with no clear D. Trimming stripped 4 bases from V and 3 bases from J, with 15 bases between. This CDR3 spans 15 amino acids. The CDR3 spells CASSSRRSLDTEAFF. For the CDR3, the DNA is TGTGCCAGCAGTTCTCGGAGGTCCCTGGACACTGAAGCTTTCTTT.

V is TRBV4-1 and J is TRBJ1-1; D gene uncertain. This CDR3 region has 17 residues. V was trimmed by 0 bases and J by 0 bases, leaving 14 bases between them. The germline gives CDR1 MGHRA, CDR2 YSYEKL. This CDR3 reads CASSQESVAGMNTEAFF. The CDR3 DNA reads TGCGCCAGCAGCCAAGAATCGGTAGCAGGCATGAACACTGAAGCTTTCTTT.

This clonotype was seen once. The V call is TRBV28, the J call TRBJ2-3; D is possibly TRBD1 (6 bases). This CDR3 has 15 residues. The V and J ends lost 1 base and 2 bases respectively, with 10 bases between them. The germline gives CDR1 MDHEN, CDR2 SYDVKM. The CDR3 loop reads CASSLLNRDTDTQYF. CDR3 nucleotide sequence: TGTGCCAGCAGTTTATTAAACAGGGACACAGATACGCAGTATTTT. The full variable domain, with the rest looked up from reference TRBV28 and TRBJ2-3, is DVKVTQSSRYLVKRTGEKVFLECVQDMDHENMFWYRQDPGLGLRLIYFSYDVKMKEKGDIPEGYSVSREKKERFSLILESASTNQTSMYLCASSLLNRDTDTQYFGPGTRLTVL.

This clonotype was counted at least ten times. The chain carries TRBV28 and TRBJ2-3; 11 positions agree with TRBD2. CDR3 length: 15 amino acids. Germline V gene sequence: CDR1 MDHEN, CDR2 SYDVKM. J was trimmed by 6 bases and V by 4 bases; bases with no gene match: 6. In DNA form, the CDR3 reads TGTGCCAGCAGTTCCCTAGCGGGGGGCCTTGATACGCAGTATTTT. It specifies CASSSLAGGLDTQYF.

The chain links TRBV6-5 to TRBJ2-6; D uncertain. V was pared by 7 bases and J by 2 bases, with 9 bases between. The CDR3 is 14 amino acids. Germline loops: CDR1 MNHEY, CDR2 SVGAGI. The CDR3 sequence: CASTSVTGANVLTF. Written as DNA, the CDR3 is TGTGCCAGCACTTCCGTAACTGGGGCCAACGTCCTGACTTTC.

This clonotype was picked up a small number of times. The gene calls are TRBV29-1 and TRBJ2-5; 8 bases line up with TRBD1. V lost 1 base to trimming and J lost 5 bases; unmatched junction nucleotides: 12. Germline V CDR1 and CDR2: SQVTM, ANQGSEA. CDR3 length equals 16 residues. CDR3 sequence (DNA): TGCAGCGTTGAAGGCCCCCCGGCAGGGGGCCGTGAGACCCAGTACTTC. It encodes CSVEGPPAGGRETQYF.

The gene calls are TRBV5-6 and TRBJ2-1; 8 positions agree with TRBD2. The CDR3 contains 15 residues. The germline gives CDR1 SGHDT, CDR2 YYEEEE. The J segment lost 3 bases and the V segment lost 6 bases, leaving 8 bases of the junction unmatched. The CDR3 sequence is CASTGGGHYYNEQFF. CDR3 coding DNA: TGTGCCAGCACCGGGGGGGGGCATTACTACAATGAGCAGTTCTTC.

The table lists this clonotype with many counts. The V and J genes are TRBV6-1 and TRBJ1-1; D is possibly TRBD1 (5 bases). This CDR3 is built from 16 residues. CDR1 and CDR2 from the germline V gene are MNHNS and SASEGT. Trimming took 1 base from V and 1 from J, leaving 13 bases between them. The CDR3, as DNA: TGTGCCAGCAGTGAAGGGGACCGATTTTGGAACACTGAAGCTTTCTTT. Protein sequence: CASSEGDRFWNTEAFF.

This clonotype has only a few counts. The V gene is TRBV7-6, the J gene TRBJ1-2; 8 bases match TRBD1. Losses at the gene ends were 5 bases for V and 7 bases for J; bases not matched to a gene: 9. Germline V gene sequence: CDR1 SGHVS, CDR2 FNYEAQ. The CDR3 has 14 amino acids. CDR3 nucleotide sequence: TGTGCCAGCAGCCTAGGGCAGGGGGCGTTTGGCTACACCTTC. It translates to CASSLGQGAFGYTF.

This clonotype was observed a few times. This chain uses TRBV7-2 with TRBJ2-5; D possibly corresponds to TRBD1 (6 bases). This CDR3 has 15 amino acids. With 5 bases removed from V and 1 base from J, the gap between germline ends came to 14 bases. Germline CDR1 and CDR2: SGHTA and FQGNSA. The CDR3 DNA is TGTGCCAGCAGCCGCCAAGTGGACAGCCAAGAGACCCAGTACTTC. Translating gives CASSRQVDSQETQYF.

This clonotype was detected many times. The V gene is TRBV7-2, the J gene TRBJ2-2, with D possibly TRBD2 on 5 matching bases. V lost 4 bases to trimming and J lost 3 bases, with 18 bases between them. This CDR3 is 17 amino acids long. Germline V lookup: CDR1 SGHTA, CDR2 FQGNSA. The DNA for the CDR3 is TGTGCCAGCAGCTCCCCCCCCGGACTCGGGTACACCGGGGAGCTGTTTTTT. Its translation is CASSSPPGLGYTGELFF.

This clonotype was seen at least ten times. The rearrangement uses TRBV19 and TRBJ1-2; weak D call: TRBD1 (6 bases). The CDR3 has 18 amino acids. The V gene's germline CDR1 is LNHDA and CDR2 SQIVND (reference sequence). Trimming left V 5 bases short and J 5 bases short, with 27 bases between. This CDR3 reads CASSSPPGQPSLQYGYTF. CDR3 DNA sequence: TGTGCCAGTAGTTCCCCCCCTGGACAGCCCTCCCTACAGTATGGCTACACCTTC.

The chain joins TRBV20-1 to TRBJ2-7; D is ambiguous. Germline V gene sequence: CDR1 DFQATT, CDR2 SNEGSKA (reference sequence). V was pared by 6 bases and J by 2 bases, with 11 bases between. This CDR3 comprises 12 residues. CDR3 in DNA: TGCAGTGCCCCCGACCCGCCCTACGAGCAGTACTTC. It codes for CSAPDPPYEQYF.

This clonotype was counted only a few times. V and J are TRBV12-3 or TRBV12-4 and TRBJ1-2, with 8 bases matching TRBD1. V was pared by 6 bases and J by 4 bases, with 13 bases of the junction left unmatched. The CDR3 has 16 residues. The chain's CDR3 is CASSPTRWGQVYGYTF. CDR3 bases: TGTGCCAGCAGCCCGACGAGATGGGGACAGGTCTATGGCTACACCTTC.

The chain is built from TRBV7-9 and TRBJ1-5; TRBD1 aligns across 9 bases. The CDR3 length is 15 residues. CDR1 and CDR2 (germline): SEHNR, FQNEAQ (reference sequence). J gave up 6 bases and V 4 bases, and 7 bases lay outside the gene matches. Here the CDR3 reads CASSSIQGAGQPQHF. CDR3 bases: TGTGCCAGCAGCTCCATACAGGGGGCAGGTCAGCCCCAGCATTTT.

This clonotype was observed at least ten times. This sequence joins TRBV20-1 and TRBJ2-1; possibly TRBD1 for D (7 bases). The CDR3 has 13 amino acids. Trimming took off 8 bases at V and 4 bases at J, with 15 bases between the two ends. Looked up from germline, CDR1 is DFQATT and CDR2 is SNEGSKA (reference sequence). CDR3 amino acids: CSLPGGLYNEQFF. CDR3 DNA: TGCAGTCTCCCAGGGGGGCTGTACAATGAGCAGTTCTTC.

This clonotype has more than one count but fewer than ten. The chain recombines TRBV12-3 or TRBV12-4 with TRBJ1-1, with a possible D match to TRBD1 (5 bases). The CDR3 contains 13 residues. V gave up 5 bases and J gave up 4 bases, with 11 bases separating them. The CDR3 nucleotides are TGTGCCAGCAGTCTAGGGGCAGTCACTGAAGCTTTCTTT. It codes for CASSLGAVTEAFF.

This clonotype was counted ten times or more. This rearrangement joins TRBV7-9 to TRBJ2-1; TRBD1 matches 12 bases. The germline V gene encodes CDR1 SEHNR and CDR2 FQNEAQ (reference sequence). The CDR3 spans 15 residues. J gave up 8 bases and V 2 bases, and 4 bases lay outside the gene matches. CDR3 sequence (DNA): TGTGCCAGCAGCTTACCGGGACAGGGGGCCGATGAGCAGTTCTTC. Its protein is CASSLPGQGADEQFF.

This chain links TRBV28 with TRBJ2-1; no definite D call. Germline V gene lookup returns CDR1 MDHEN and CDR2 SYDVKM. Trimming pared 6 bases from V and 4 bases from J, leaving 16 bases between. The CDR3 has 15 residues. CDR3 amino acids: CASSSKMLMYNEQFF. The CDR3, as DNA: TGTGCCAGCAGCTCCAAAATGTTGATGTACAATGAGCAGTTCTTC.

V is TRBV20-1 and J is TRBJ1-2; D possibly corresponds to TRBD1 (5 bases). Germline V gene sequence: CDR1 DFQATT, CDR2 SNEGSKA (reference sequence). This CDR3 spans 13 amino acids. The V end was cut by 0 bases, the J end by 8 bases, with 13 bases between. The CDR3 DNA reads TGCAGTGCTAGAGATAGGGGATTCAGAGGCTACACCTTC. It encodes CSARDRGFRGYTF.

Only a few counts were recorded for this clonotype. This CDR3 reads CSVGQGDTEAFF. The CDR3 DNA is TGCAGCGTTGGACAGGGGGACACTGAAGCTTTCTTT. The chain carries TRBV29-1 and TRBJ1-1, with 9 positions matching TRBD1. V lost 4 bases to trimming and J lost 3 bases; unmatched junction nucleotides: 0. The CDR3 extends over 12 amino acids. Looked up from germline, CDR1 is SQVTM and CDR2 is ANQGSEA. Looking up the rest from reference TRBV29-1 and TRBJ1-1 gives the full variable domain: SAVISQKPSRDICQRGTSLTIQCQVDSQVTMMFWYRQQPGQSLTLIATANQGSEATYESGFVIDKFPISRPNLTFSTLTVSNMSPEDSSIYLCSVGQGDTEAFFGQGTRLTVV.

The chain uses TRBV6-8 and TRBJ2-3; 7 bases map to TRBD1. V lost 8 bases to trimming and J lost 1 base; unmatched junction nucleotides: 24. This CDR3 spans 20 amino acids. Germline V gene sequence: CDR1 MNHGY, CDR2 SAAAGT. The CDR3 DNA follows: TGTGCCAGCGGAAGGGGGCGCGCCCGTCTAAGACGGCAGGGCACAGATACGCAGTATTTT. Translation gives CASGRGRARLRRQGTDTQYF.

The chain couples TRBV30 to TRBJ2-1, with D possibly being TRBD1 (5 bases). The CDR3 consists of 13 residues. The germline V gene has CDR1 GTSNPN and CDR2 SVGIG (reference sequence). V was shortened by 0 bases and J by 6 bases, with 9 bases between the two germline ends. For the CDR3, the DNA is TGTGCCTGGAGTGTGGTCAGGGTCAATGAGCAGTTCTTC. This sequence encodes CAWSVVRVNEQFF.